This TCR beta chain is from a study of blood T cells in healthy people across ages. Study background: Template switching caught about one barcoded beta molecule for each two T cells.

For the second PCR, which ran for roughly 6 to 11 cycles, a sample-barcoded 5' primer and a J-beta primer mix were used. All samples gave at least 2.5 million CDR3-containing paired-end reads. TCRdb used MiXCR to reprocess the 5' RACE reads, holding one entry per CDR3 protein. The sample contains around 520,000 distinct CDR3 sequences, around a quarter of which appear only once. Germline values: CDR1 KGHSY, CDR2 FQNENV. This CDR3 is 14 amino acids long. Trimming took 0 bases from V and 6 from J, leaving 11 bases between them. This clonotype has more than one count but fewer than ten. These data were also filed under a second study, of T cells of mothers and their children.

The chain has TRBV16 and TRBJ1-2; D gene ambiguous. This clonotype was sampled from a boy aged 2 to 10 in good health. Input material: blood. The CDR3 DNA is TGTGCCAGCAGCCAATCTTCAACAGCCCATGGCTACACCTTC. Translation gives CASSQSSTAHGYTF.